This TCR beta chain was identified in a study of blood T cell repertoires in COVID-19. Study at large: Collection of acute and convalescent COVID-19 samples took place in the United States, Italy and Spain.

As handled by the study authors: By means of reference gene primer amplification, nucleated cell counts were estimated. The protocol was immunoSEQ multiplex PCR, while the TCRdb copy is restricted to in-frame clones and leaves out a portion. The DNA was the basis for D and trimming; V, J and clone size are from that table. The sample shows some 250,000 clones, less than 85% of them seen only once. Per germline, CDR1 SEHNR and CDR2 FQNEAQ (reference sequence). This CDR3 region has 14 residues. The junction had 10 bases not matched to a gene; V was cut back by 1 base and J by 12 bases. The chain carries TRBV7-9 and TRBJ2-3, with 7 bases matching TRBD1. The sample was peripheral blood. The TCR was taken from a young woman with acute or convalescent COVID-19. The CDR3 DNA reads as TGTGCCAGCAGCTTAGAGGGGGCAGACAGCGCACAGTATTTT. Translated: CASSLEGADSAQYF.